Shown below are 26 T cell receptor beta chains from a single sample sequenced in a study of blood T cell repertoires in COVID-19. TCRdb keeps only in-frame clones here, not all; method: immunoSEQ multiplex PCR. The sample lists about 130,000 clones, approximately 80% seen once, with roughly 35% in the top ten. The sequenced sample was peripheral blood. The receptors come from a man aged 40-50 years with active or convalescent COVID-19.

The V gene is TRBV19, the J gene TRBJ1-6; the D gene is possibly TRBD1 (6 bases). The CDR3 is 15 amino acids. Trimming took off 7 bases at V and 9 bases at J, with 19 bases between the two ends. CDR1 is LNHDA and CDR2 is SQIVND in the germline V gene (reference sequence). Written as DNA, the CDR3 is TGTGCCAGTACTACCATGGGGCAGGGGAGTTCACCCCTCCACTTT. This sequence encodes CASTTMGQGSSPLHF.

The chain couples TRBV2 to TRBJ1-2; the match to TRBD1 covers 7 bases. The ends lost 4 bases at V and 0 bases at J; junction bases unmatched: 2. Looked up from germline, CDR1 is SNHLY and CDR2 is FYNNEI. The CDR3 is 14 amino acids. The CDR3 loop reads CASSADRANYGYTF. The CDR3 DNA reads as TGTGCCAGCAGTGCCGACAGGGCTAACTATGGCTACACCTTC.

The chain carries TRBV27 and TRBJ2-3; unclear D gene. CDR1 is MNHEY, CDR2 SMNVEV, per germline (reference sequence). V was cut by 5 bases and J by 6 bases, with 6 bases left in between. The CDR3 contains 11 residues. CDR3 sequence: CASSLGDTQYF. The CDR3 DNA reads TGTGCCAGCAGTCTTGGCGATACGCAGTATTTT.

This clone has more than one count but fewer than ten. J is TRBJ1-2 and V is TRBV6-5, with 8 bases that match TRBD1. Unmatched junction bases numbered 7, after V lost 8 bases and J lost 8 bases. Germline loops: CDR1 MNHEY, CDR2 SVGAGI. The CDR3 sequence is 12 residues long. CDR3 sequence (DNA): TGTGCCAGCCGGACAGGGTCGAAAGGCTACACCTTC. This gives the protein CASRTGSKGYTF.

The V call is TRBV5-5, the J call TRBJ1-2; 7 bases fit TRBD1. Germline V CDR1 and CDR2: SGHKS, YYEKEE (reference sequence). The ends lost 7 bases at V and 8 bases at J; junction bases unmatched: 11. The CDR3 totals 13 residues. The CDR3 loop is CASSRATGEGYTF. The CDR3 DNA reads as TGTGCCAGCTCCCGGGCTACAGGGGAAGGCTACACCTTC.

This clone was found many times. Other DNA sequences in this specimen translate into the identical CDR3. The J gene is TRBJ2-1, the V gene TRBV4-2; D might be TRBD1 (7 bases). Germline V gene data show CDR1 as LGHNA and CDR2 as YNFKEQ. V shed 1 base and J shed 4 bases, with 11 bases lying between them. The CDR3 is 15 amino acids. The chain's CDR3 is CASSQGQGGYNEQFF. For the CDR3, the DNA is TGTGCCAGCAGCCAAGGTCAGGGGGGATACAATGAGCAGTTCTTC.

The rearrangement uses TRBV19 and TRBJ1-1, with D maybe TRBD1 (5 bases). The CDR3 extends over 13 amino acids. CDR1 is LNHDA and CDR2 is SQIVND in the germline V gene (reference sequence). Between the trimmed V and J ends, which lost 6 bases and 3 bases, there was a span of 11 bases. The CDR3 region has the DNA TGTGCCAGTAGCGACTGGGGGGACACTGAAGCTTTCTTT. It is translated as CASSDWGDTEAFF.

The rearrangement uses TRBV7-9 and TRBJ2-2; the D gene is possibly TRBD1 (6 bases). Trimming pared 1 base from V and 1 base from J, leaving 7 bases between. The CDR3 is made up of 15 amino acids. Germline-derived CDR1 and CDR2 are SEHNR and FQNEAQ (reference sequence). CDR3 DNA: TGTGCCAGCAGCTTAGGGACAGTGAACACCGGGGAGCTGTTTTTT. Protein product: CASSLGTVNTGELFF. Supplemented by reference TRBV7-9 and TRBJ2-2, the full variable domain reads DTGVSQNPRHKITKRGQNVTFRCDPISEHNRLYWYRQTLGQGPEFLTYFQNEAQLEKSRLLSDRFSAERPKGSFSTLEIQRTEQGDSAMYLCASSLGTVNTGELFFGEGSRLTVL.

The CDR3: CASSVGGLDSEKLFF. The CDR3 coding sequence is TGTGCCAGCAGCGTAGGCGGCCTCGACAGTGAAAAACTGTTTTTT. This rearrangement joins TRBV9 to TRBJ1-4, with D possibly matching TRBD1 (5 bases). CDR3 size: 15 residues. The germline CDR1 and CDR2 sequences are SGDLS and YYNGEE. Trimming took off 0 bases at V and 7 bases at J, with 13 bases between the two ends.

The chain recombines TRBV10-3 with TRBJ2-3; D is perhaps TRBD2 (5 bases). The V end was cut by 2 bases, the J end by 6 bases, with 15 bases between. This CDR3 is built from 15 residues. Germline assignment: CDR1 ENHRY and CDR2 SYGVKD. CDR3 nucleotide sequence: TGTGCCATCAGTGAGGGTGGTCCTCCGGGGGATACGCAGTATTTT. Protein product: CAISEGGPPGDTQYF.

This clone was seen only once. CDR3 nucleotides: TGTGCCAGCAGAGGTGGCAGGCGAGATAATTCACCCCTCCACTTT. Translated: CASRGGRRDNSPLHF. The V call is TRBV2, the J call TRBJ1-6; D unresolved. This CDR3 comprises 15 residues. V was pared by 6 bases and J by 5 bases, with 14 bases between. Per germline, CDR1 SNHLY and CDR2 FYNNEI.

The V gene is TRBV7-8, the J gene TRBJ1-3; D unclear. V lost 1 base to trimming and J lost 2 bases, with 12 bases between them. This CDR3 is built from 16 residues. The germline V gene encodes CDR1 SGHVS and CDR2 FQNEAQ. The CDR3 bases are TGTGCCAGCAGCTTAGGGGCGACAAGCCCTGGAAACACCATATATTTT. This gives the protein CASSLGATSPGNTIYF.

The chain is built from TRBV5-4 and TRBJ2-5; 8 nucleotides match TRBD2. The CDR3 covers 14 residues. The V gene's germline CDR1 is SGHNT and CDR2 YYREEE (reference sequence). The ends lost 7 bases at V and 5 bases at J; junction bases unmatched: 10. DNA of the CDR3: TGTGCCAGCGCTCCCGGGACTAGTCGTGAGACCCAGTACTTC. It yields the protein CASAPGTSRETQYF.

V is TRBV4-1 and J is TRBJ1-5, with 7 positions matching TRBD1. The J segment lost 4 bases and the V segment lost 1 base, leaving 1 base of the junction unmatched. This CDR3 region has 14 residues. Germline lookup yields CDR1 MGHRA and CDR2 YSYEKL. CDR3 sequence (DNA): TGCGCCAGCAGCCAAGCGACAGGGAATCAGCCCCAGCATTTT. This sequence encodes CASSQATGNQPQHF.

The V and J genes are TRBV5-1 and TRBJ2-3; 11 bases are a match to TRBD2. Germline CDR1 reads SGHRS; CDR2 reads YFSETQ. V lost 6 bases, J lost 2 bases, and 5 bases stayed unmatched. The CDR3 loop spans 15 amino acids. In nucleotides, the CDR3 is TGCGCCAGCAAGCGACTAGCGGGAAACACAGATACGCAGTATTTT. This gives the protein CASKRLAGNTDTQYF.

The V and J genes are TRBV4-1 and TRBJ1-1; no definite D call. CDR1 is MGHRA, CDR2 YSYEKL, per germline. The CDR3 covers 14 residues. Trimming cost V 10 bases and J 5 bases, with 20 bases left between them. Here the CDR3 DNA reads TGCGCCACCGCAGTCCCGGGGTCGCGGACTGAAGCTTTCTTT. Its translation is CATAVPGSRTEAFF.

This CDR3 is CASSSPGQGGEAFF. Written as DNA, the CDR3 is TGTGCCAGCAGTTCTCCGGGACAGGGGGGTGAAGCTTTCTTT. The rearrangement links TRBV28 to TRBJ1-1; 11 bases agree with TRBD1. The J segment lost 7 bases and the V segment lost 4 bases, leaving 5 bases of the junction unmatched. In germline, CDR1 is MDHEN, CDR2 SYDVKM. This CDR3 contains 14 residues.

This clone was observed at least ten times. The J gene is TRBJ1-3, the V gene TRBV7-2, with a weak D call TRBD1 (5 bases). Trimming took off 3 bases at V and 4 bases at J, with 10 bases between the two ends. In germline, CDR1 is SGHTA, CDR2 FQGNSA. This CDR3 has 14 amino acids. The CDR3 sequence: CASSFKGSGNTIYF. As DNA, the CDR3 is TGTGCCAGCAGCTTCAAGGGGTCAGGAAACACCATATATTTT.

This chain links TRBV9 with TRBJ2-1, with TRBD2 matching over 8 bases. The V gene end was trimmed by 2 bases and the J gene end by 0 bases; junction bases not matched to a gene: 7. Germline CDR1 and CDR2: SGDLS and YYNGEE. The CDR3 has 17 amino acids. Written as DNA, the CDR3 is TGTGCCAGCAGCGTCCGGGGGGGCGACCCCTCCTACAATGAGCAGTTCTTC. Translated: CASSVRGGDPSYNEQFF.

The CDR3 loop is CASSIPGTSTYNEQFF. The CDR3, as DNA: TGTGCCAGCAGCATTCCCGGGACTAGCACCTACAATGAGCAGTTCTTC. The V gene is TRBV11-2, the J gene TRBJ2-1; 9 bases fit TRBD2. Germline loops: CDR1 SGHAT, CDR2 FQNNGV. V dropped 5 bases and J dropped 2; count of bases not matched to a gene: 7. The CDR3 contains 16 residues.

This clone was recorded only once. The V and J genes are TRBV11-1 and TRBJ2-4; tentatively, D is TRBD1 (6 bases). CDR3 length: 15 residues. Germline V CDR1 and CDR2: SGHAT, FQDESV (reference sequence). Trimming pared 1 base from V and 1 base from J, leaving 8 bases between. The CDR3, as DNA: TGTGCCAGCAGCTTAGAGAGGGGGGCCAAAAACATTCAGTACTTC. Translated, it gives CASSLERGAKNIQYF.

The rearrangement joins TRBV18 to TRBJ1-6; the match to TRBD1 covers 8 bases. The CDR3 runs 16 residues. CDR1 is KGHSH and CDR2 is LQKENI in the germline V gene. V lost 3 bases, J lost 6 bases, and 7 bases stayed unmatched. DNA of the CDR3: TGTGCCAGCTCACCCGGGACAGGAGCGCCTAATTCACCCCTCCACTTT. It specifies CASSPGTGAPNSPLHF. Full variable domain (outside the CDR3, taken from reference TRBV18 and TRBJ1-6): NAGVMQNPRHLVRRRGQEARLRCSPMKGHSHVYWYRQLPEEGLKFMVYLQKENIIDESGMPKERFSAEFPKEGPSILRIQQVVRGDSAAYFCASSPGTGAPNSPLHFGNGTRLTVT.

This clone turned up a few times. This sequence joins TRBV6-2 or TRBV6-3 and TRBJ1-2, with 7 bases aligning to TRBD1. V gave up 4 bases and J gave up 5 bases; unmatched junction bases: 7. The CDR3 extends over 14 amino acids. In germline, CDR1 is MNHEY, CDR2 SVGEGT. CDR3 DNA sequence: TGTGCCAGCAGTTCCCCGGCAGGGGGGTATGGCTACACCTTC. It specifies CASSSPAGGYGYTF.

This clone was observed a few times. The chain combines TRBV11-2 with TRBJ1-2, with 7 bases that match TRBD1. CDR1 is SGHAT, CDR2 FQNNGV, per germline. CDR3 length: 15 amino acids. Losses at the gene ends were 3 bases for V and 4 bases for J; bases not matched to a gene: 8. The DNA of the CDR3 is TGTGCCAGCAGCTTGGGATCAGGGGGACTCTATGGCTACACCTTC. As protein: CASSLGSGGLYGYTF.

CDR3 in amino acids: CASSYVAVDSGRNEQYF. For the CDR3, the DNA is TGTGCCAGCAGCTACGTCGCGGTAGACAGTGGACGGAACGAGCAGTACTTC. This sequence joins TRBV7-9 and TRBJ2-7, with D perhaps matching TRBD1 (5 bases). With 4 bases removed from V and 5 bases from J, the gap between germline ends came to 24 bases. Germline CDR1 reads SEHNR; CDR2 reads FQNEAQ (reference sequence). The CDR3 runs 17 residues.

The chain has TRBV4-1 and TRBJ2-3, with 9 nucleotides matching TRBD2. Germline trimming cut 1 base from V and 6 bases from J; bases unmatched to any gene: 20. CDR3 length: 20 residues. The germline V gene encodes CDR1 MGHRA and CDR2 YSYEKL. The CDR3 region is CASSQAYASGNLPRIDTQYF. In nucleotides, the CDR3 is TGCGCCAGCAGCCAAGCATACGCTAGCGGGAATTTGCCCCGAATCGATACGCAGTATTTT.